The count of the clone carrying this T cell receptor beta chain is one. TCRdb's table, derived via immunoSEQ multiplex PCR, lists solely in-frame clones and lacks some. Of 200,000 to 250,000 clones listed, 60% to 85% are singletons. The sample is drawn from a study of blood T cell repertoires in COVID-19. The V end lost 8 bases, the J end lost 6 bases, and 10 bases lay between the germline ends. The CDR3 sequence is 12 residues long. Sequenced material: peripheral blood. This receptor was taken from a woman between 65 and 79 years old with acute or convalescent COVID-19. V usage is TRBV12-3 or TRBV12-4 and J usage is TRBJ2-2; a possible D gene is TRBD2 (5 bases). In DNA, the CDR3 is TGTGCCAGCGTGTTCGGGGCCGGGGAGCTGTTTTTT. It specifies CASVFGAGELFF.